These T cell receptor beta chains were read from a single sample in a study of blood T cell repertoires in COVID-19. TCRdb's copy holds only in-frame clones and misses some; the assay was immunoSEQ multiplex PCR. The sample shows more than 50,000 clones, roughly 87% of them seen only once. The sample was peripheral blood. These receptors were taken from a man between 60 and 75 years old with active COVID-19. Both conserved end residues are part of each CDR3.

TRBV7-2	TRBJ2-3	CASSLAGGVGDTQYF
TRBV5-1	TRBJ2-3	CASSLEVGQETDTQYF
TRBV5-1	TRBJ1-2	CASSLSGGRDYGYTF
TRBV7-3	TRBJ2-2	CASSTPSGSYTGELFF
TRBV7-6	TRBJ2-5	CASSRGTSGVQETQYF
TRBV2	TRBJ2-7	CASSPIRDSEQYF
TRBV11-2	TRBJ2-3	CASSLTGGGDTQYF
TRBV7-8	TRBJ2-3	CASSLAFSGTGGPDTQYF
TRBV19	TRBJ2-7	CASSVTGTGGRNEQYF
TRBV7-2	TRBJ2-3	CASSLMAGVSEDTQYF
TRBV19	TRBJ1-4	CASSNQGAREKLFF
TRBV10-3	TRBJ2-1	CAISESPPFNEQFF
TRBV7-9	TRBJ2-7	CAVGTSGEYEQYF
TRBV27	TRBJ2-2	CASSLITGPTNTGELFF
TRBV7-8	TRBJ2-7	CASMAGQGSYEQYF
TRBV7-8	TRBJ2-7	CASSENGLGGSYEQYF
TRBV6-5	TRBJ1-1	CATGRGSNTEAFF
TRBV28	TRBJ2-7	CASSLWTSGKGRYEQYF
TRBV6-2/TRBV6-3	TRBJ2-4	CASSHLELAGTLAKNIQYF
TRBV19	TRBJ2-5	CASSQAGVTETQYF
TRBV7-2	TRBJ2-1	CASSSRESANEQFF
TRBV6-6	TRBJ2-5	CASSPGQETQYF
TRBV5-1	TRBJ2-5	CASSAQGTVYQETQYF
TRBV5-1	TRBJ1-4	CASSEGGTPPVKLFF
TRBV28	TRBJ1-2	CASSQTGGLGNYGYTF
TRBV18	TRBJ2-7	CASSPAPGYEQYF
TRBV11-2	TRBJ2-7	CASSLGTSGSPYEQYF
TRBV12-3/TRBV12-4	TRBJ1-2	CASTRTGSYGYTF
TRBV6-2/TRBV6-3	TRBJ2-7	CASSYGWETVYEQYF